This T cell receptor (beta chain) was identified during a study of T cells in Graves' hyperthyroidism and ophthalmopathy. Points from the study as a whole: Researchers report that a 13 V-J model separated ophthalmopathy from stable hyperthyroidism.

V was pared by 6 bases and J by 3 bases, with 14 bases between. CDR3 size: 15 residues. Germline V lookup: CDR1 MDHEN, CDR2 SYDVKM. Comments on this clonotype: Its antigen is currently unknown.

Regions amplified from RNA transcripts were the TCR beta CDR3 regions. Researchers ran a first-round RT-PCR on the TCR CDR3 using the HTBI primer set. TCRdb processed the multiplex PCR reads anew with MiXCR; each CDR3 protein has one entry. The sample lists under 400,000 distinct CDR3 sequences, 20% to 25% seen once, with 50% in the top ten. An absence of ophthalmopathy progression within 18 months meant stable Graves' hyperthyroidism. Newly diagnosed patients aged 18 to 65 had hyperthyroidism of under 2 months' duration. The sequence derives from a woman between 50 and 59 years old with Graves' hyperthyroidism. The chain combines TRBV28 with TRBJ1-4; D may be TRBD1 (5 bases). The sample comprised blood. The CDR3 loop reads CASSTTGSSNEKLFF. The CDR3 nucleotides are TGTGCCAGCAGCACCACAGGCTCGTCTAATGAAAAACTGTTTTTT.